Sequencing of this T cell receptor beta chain was carried out in a study of blood T cell repertoires in COVID-19. Assay used: immunoSEQ multiplex PCR; TCRdb lists only in-frame clones, some missing. The table has some 150,000 clones, roughly 81% seen once; the top ten hold about 2.8%. With V trimmed by 3 bases and J by 4 bases, 2 bases remained unmatched. This CDR3 contains 13 residues. The germline CDR1 and CDR2 sequences are MGHDK and SYGVNS. The V call is TRBV25-1, the J call TRBJ2-5, with 7 bases identical to TRBD1. Source material: peripheral blood. This sequence originates from a human donor with acute or convalescent COVID-19. The donor label of this sample is uncertain. The CDR3 region is CASSDRDRETQYF. The CDR3 region has the DNA TGTGCCAGCAGTGACCGGGACAGAGAGACCCAGTACTTC.